This T cell receptor beta chain came from a study of T cells after yellow fever vaccination. Study-level points and caveats: Just a small share of clonotypes turned up in the CD4 compartment as well as the CD8 compartment.

Universal primer sites and UMIs were introduced during 5'RACE template-switching synthesis of TCR cDNA. TCRdb reprocessed the 5' RACE reads via MiXCR and lists one record per CDR3 protein. The repertoire has 250,000 to 300,000 distinct CDR3 sequences, about an eighth of them found once; the top ten carry less than 0.55%. The CDR3 has 12 residues. This clonotype was found many times. The target antigen is unknown. The junction differs from germline at one of its ends, possibly a read error. Source: CD4+ T cells sorted from PBMCs, taken 45 days after the yellow fever booster vaccination. The V gene is TRBV12-3 or TRBV12-4, the J gene TRBJ2-7; D not resolved. The sequence came from a man aged 25 to 40 who received the YFV17D yellow fever vaccine. The chain's CDR3 is CASSLGPGSACF. The DNA for the CDR3 is TGTGCCAGCAGTTTAGGTCCGGGTTCGGCGTGCTTC.